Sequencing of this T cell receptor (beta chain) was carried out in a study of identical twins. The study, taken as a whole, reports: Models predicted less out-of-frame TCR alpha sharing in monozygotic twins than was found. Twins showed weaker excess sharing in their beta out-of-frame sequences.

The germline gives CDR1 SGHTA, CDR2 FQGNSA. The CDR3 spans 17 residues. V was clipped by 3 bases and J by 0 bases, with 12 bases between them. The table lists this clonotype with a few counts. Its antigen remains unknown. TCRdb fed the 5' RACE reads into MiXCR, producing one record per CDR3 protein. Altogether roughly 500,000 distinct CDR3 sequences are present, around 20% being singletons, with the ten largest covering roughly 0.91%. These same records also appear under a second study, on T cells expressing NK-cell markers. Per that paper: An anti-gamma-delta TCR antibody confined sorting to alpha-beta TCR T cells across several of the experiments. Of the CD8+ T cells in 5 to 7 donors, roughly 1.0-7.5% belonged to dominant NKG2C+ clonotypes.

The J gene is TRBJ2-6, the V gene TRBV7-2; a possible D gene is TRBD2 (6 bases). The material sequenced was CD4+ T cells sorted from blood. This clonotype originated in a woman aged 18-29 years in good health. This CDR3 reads CASSFSGLRSGANVLTF. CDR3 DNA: TGTGCCAGCAGCTTTAGCGGACTGCGCTCTGGGGCCAACGTCCTGACTTTC.